Listed here is a single T cell receptor beta chain. The data belong to a study of PD-L1 blockade in urothelial cancer. Across the whole study: Previous chemotherapy exposure amounted to 0 to 3 regimens for patients. It was at 3 weeks (second dose) and 6 weeks after treatment start that blood was analyzed.

Synthetic spike-ins, TCR analog templates, were added into each PCR. This table comes from immunoSEQ multiplex PCR, and its TCRdb copy is limited to in-frame clones, with some not included. This sample has roughly 130,000 clones; around 84% occur once, and the top ten carry about 2.9%. The time point denotes: pretreatment peripheral blood. Sample numbers ranged from 1 to 8 per patient, encompassing pretreatment and on-treatment collections. With V trimmed by 5 bases and J by 1 base, 3 bases remained unmatched. The CDR3 totals 15 residues. Germline-derived CDR1 and CDR2 are SGHTA and FQGTGA. The sequencing here drew on PBMCs, taken around atezolizumab (anti-PD-L1) treatment. V gene TRBV7-3 combines with J gene TRBJ2-2, with 8 bases identical to TRBD2. This TCR came from a man aged 50 or older with urothelial cancer. CDR3 amino acids: CASSPTSGNTGELFF. CDR3 DNA: TGTGCCAGCAGCCCCACTAGCGGGAACACCGGGGAGCTGTTTTTT.